Below are 30 T cell receptor beta chains sequenced from a single sample in a study of blood T cell repertoires in COVID-19. Generated by immunoSEQ multiplex PCR, the TCRdb table keeps only in-frame clones and is missing some. The table has around 460,000 clones, roughly 90% seen once. Sequencing was done on a sample of peripheral blood. The source of these receptors is a man younger than 30 with COVID-19, enrolled during active disease.

V is TRBV9 and J is TRBJ2-5, with 8 bases aligning to TRBD1. Unmatched junction bases numbered 7, after V lost 4 bases and J lost 5 bases. From germline, CDR1 is SGDLS and CDR2 YYNGEE. The CDR3 length is 14 residues. The CDR3 sequence is CASSLDRGGETQYF. In nucleotides, the CDR3 is TGTGCCAGCAGCTTAGACAGGGGCGGCGAGACCCAGTACTTC.

The V call is TRBV5-6, the J call TRBJ2-7, with 13 bases lining up with TRBD2. Germline V gene sequence: CDR1 SGHDT, CDR2 YYEEEE. The CDR3 spans 15 residues. The trim removed 3 bases at V and 6 bases at J, leaving 6 bases unmatched. The CDR3 protein is CASSSQTSGGTEQYF. DNA for the CDR3: TGTGCCAGCAGCTCACAGACTAGCGGGGGGACCGAGCAGTACTTC.

V usage is TRBV5-1 and J usage is TRBJ2-5, with 7 nucleotides matching TRBD1. Germline-derived CDR1 and CDR2 are SGHRS and YFSETQ. This CDR3 region has 14 residues. The V segment lost 3 bases and the J segment 2 bases; nucleotides outside the gene matches: 4. CDR3 sequence reads: CASSSTGVQETQYF. CDR3 DNA: TGCGCCAGCAGCTCCACAGGGGTTCAAGAGACCCAGTACTTC.

The chain has TRBV2 and TRBJ2-2; maybe TRBD1 (6 bases). V was cut by 2 bases and J by 6 bases, with 7 bases left in between. The CDR3 is 13 residues long. Germline V gene lookup returns CDR1 SNHLY and CDR2 FYNNEI. The CDR3 sequence: CASSEWGPGELFF. CDR3 DNA sequence: TGTGCCAGCAGTGAATGGGGGCCCGGGGAGCTGTTTTTT.

CDR3 region: CASSQDRGGPRLETQYF. Written as DNA, the CDR3 is TGTGCCAGCAGCCAAGATAGGGGGGGGCCAAGGCTGGAGACCCAGTACTTC. The chain uses TRBV3-1 (or the pseudogene TRBV3-2) and TRBJ2-5, with a weak D call TRBD2 (7 bases). Germline lookup yields CDR1 LGHDT and CDR2 YNNKEL (reference sequence). The CDR3 contains 17 residues. V lost 0 bases to trimming and J lost 5 bases, with 19 bases between them.

This chain links TRBV6-5 with TRBJ2-3; the D gene is possibly TRBD1 (6 bases). CDR3 length: 15 residues. V was shortened by 2 bases and J by 1 base, with 10 bases between the two germline ends. Germline loops: CDR1 MNHEY, CDR2 SVGAGI. The chain's CDR3 is CASSYTRTGTDTQYF. Here the CDR3 DNA reads TGTGCCAGCAGTTACACCCGGACAGGCACAGATACGCAGTATTTT.

This clone was seen a single time. This chain's CDR3 is CASSLLPRTGRGEKLFF. Written as DNA, the CDR3 is TGTGCCAGCAGTTTATTGCCAAGAACAGGGCGAGGAGAAAAACTGTTTTTT. The chain couples TRBV28 to TRBJ1-4; weak D call: TRBD1 (6 bases). Trimming cost V 1 base and J 8 bases, with 20 bases left between them. From germline, CDR1 is MDHEN and CDR2 SYDVKM. The CDR3 is made up of 17 amino acids.

The V gene is TRBV5-1, the J gene TRBJ2-1; 9 positions agree with TRBD2. J gave up 3 bases and V 4 bases, and 5 bases lay outside the gene matches. CDR1 is SGHRS, CDR2 YFSETQ, per germline. This CDR3 has 15 amino acids. The DNA for the CDR3 is TGCGCCAGCAGCCGGACTAGCGAGGTCTACAATGAGCAGTTCTTC. Translated, it gives CASSRTSEVYNEQFF.

This chain uses TRBV24-1 with TRBJ1-5; 8 nucleotides line up with TRBD1. The V segment lost 11 bases and the J segment 0 bases; nucleotides outside the gene matches: 8. The CDR3 extends over 15 amino acids. Germline CDR1 KGHDR, CDR2 SFDVKD. CDR3 loop: CAIRTGIASNQPQHF. CDR3 in DNA: TGTGCCATCAGGACAGGGATAGCTAGCAATCAGCCCCAGCATTTT.

The CDR3 loop is CASSLSGTDYSGANVLTF. The CDR3 nucleotides read TGCGCCAGCAGCCTCTCGGGGACAGACTACTCTGGGGCCAACGTCCTGACTTTC. The rearrangement links TRBV5-1 to TRBJ2-6, with TRBD1 identical over 7 bases. Germline-derived CDR1 and CDR2 are SGHRS and YFSETQ. The CDR3 spans 18 residues. The J segment lost 0 bases and the V segment lost 4 bases, leaving 10 bases of the junction unmatched.

The J gene is TRBJ2-1, the V gene TRBV12-3 or TRBV12-4; 8 bases are shared with TRBD2. The CDR3 contains 13 residues. J gave up 4 bases and V 6 bases, and 2 bases lay outside the gene matches. CDR3 sequence (DNA): TGTGCCAGCAGAAAGCGGGGGTACAATGAGCAGTTCTTC. It encodes CASRKRGYNEQFF.

The chain recombines TRBV7-2 with TRBJ2-2; 15 nucleotides line up with TRBD2. The J segment lost 5 bases and the V segment lost 5 bases, leaving 3 bases of the junction unmatched. This CDR3 region has 16 residues. The germline gives CDR1 SGHTA, CDR2 FQGNSA. CDR3 residues: CASSPGLAGGTGELFF. CDR3 bases: TGTGCCAGCAGCCCGGGACTAGCGGGGGGAACCGGGGAGCTGTTTTTT.

The V call is TRBV6-1, the J call TRBJ1-6; 12 bases agree with TRBD1. V gave up 3 bases and J gave up 13 bases; unmatched junction bases: 7. Germline CDR1 reads MNHNS; CDR2 reads SASEGT. This CDR3 comprises 15 residues. The DNA of the CDR3 is TGTGCCAGCAGTGACCTCCGGGACAGGGGGCTTCCCCTCCACTTT. Translating it yields CASSDLRDRGLPLHF.

The chain is built from TRBV27 and TRBJ2-3, with 13 bases fitting TRBD2. CDR3 size: 15 residues. V shed 6 bases, J shed 4 bases, and the junction held 4 bases outside the gene matches. The germline V gene encodes CDR1 MNHEY and CDR2 SMNVEV (reference sequence). CDR3 sequence: CASSLGLAGPDTQYF. Written as DNA, the CDR3 is TGTGCCAGCAGCCTGGGACTAGCGGGGCCAGATACGCAGTATTTT.

V is TRBV20-1 and J is TRBJ2-2, with D hard to call. The CDR3 is 10 amino acids. V lost 7 bases, J lost 2 bases, and 2 bases lay in between. The germline V gene encodes CDR1 DFQATT and CDR2 SNEGSKA (reference sequence). In DNA form, the CDR3 reads TGCAGTGTAAACACCGGGGAGCTGTTTTTT. Translated, it gives CSVNTGELFF.

CDR3 in DNA: TGTGCCAGCACCTCCTTCCCAGACAGGGGTTACACCGGGGAGCTGTTTTTT. It specifies CASTSFPDRGYTGELFF. This chain links TRBV7-8 with TRBJ2-2; 8 bases map to TRBD1. In germline, CDR1 is SGHVS, CDR2 FQNEAQ. J lost 3 bases, V lost 7 bases, and 13 bases had no gene match. The CDR3 length is 17 residues.

The gene calls are TRBV5-1 and TRBJ2-5, with a possible D match to TRBD2 (6 bases). Germline assignment: CDR1 SGHRS and CDR2 YFSETQ. CDR3 length equals 13 residues. The V end was cut by 4 bases, the J end by 4 bases, with 11 bases between. In DNA, the CDR3 is TGCGCCAGCAGCACCGGGACTGTAGAGACCCAGTACTTC. Its translation is CASSTGTVETQYF. Supplemented by reference TRBV5-1 and TRBJ2-5, the full variable domain reads KAGVTQTPRYLIKTRGQQVTLSCSPISGHRSVSWYQQTPGQGLQFLFEYFSETQRNKGNFPGRFSGRQFSNSRSEMNVSTLELGDSALYLCASSTGTVETQYFGPGTRLLVL.

This clone was found a few times. This chain links TRBV14 with TRBJ1-2, with D possibly TRBD1 on 6 matching bases. Trimming removed 5 bases at V and 6 bases at J, with 10 bases between. This CDR3 contains 12 residues. Per germline, CDR1 SGHDN and CDR2 FVKESK. CDR3 bases: TGTGCCAGCAGCTCCCGACAGGATGGCTACACCTTC. This encodes CASSSRQDGYTF.

This clone came up once. This rearrangement joins TRBV7-8 to TRBJ1-4, with 8 bases that match TRBD1. Germline loops: CDR1 SGHVS, CDR2 FQNEAQ. This CDR3 spans 15 amino acids. The J segment lost 10 bases and the V segment lost 4 bases, leaving 11 bases of the junction unmatched. CDR3 region: CASSSSGGGFGKLFF. The CDR3 DNA reads TGTGCCAGCAGCTCTTCAGGGGGCGGTTTTGGAAAACTGTTTTTT.

V is TRBV15 and J is TRBJ1-2; D is perhaps TRBD1 (6 bases). Germline V gene sequence: CDR1 LNHNV, CDR2 YYDKDF (reference sequence). Trimming removed 2 bases at V and 4 bases at J, with 11 bases between. There are 14 residues in the CDR3. The CDR3 spells CATSRQGYGYGYTF. The CDR3 DNA is TGTGCCACCAGCAGACAGGGGTATGGCTATGGCTACACCTTC.

The chain has TRBV5-8 and TRBJ1-2, with a possible D match to TRBD1 (5 bases). Germline V gene sequence: CDR1 SGHTS, CDR2 YDEGEE. The CDR3 spans 11 residues. The V and J ends lost 4 bases and 7 bases respectively, with 8 bases between them. CDR3 sequence (DNA): TGTGCCAGCAGCATCAGGGTTGGCTACACCTTC. It translates to CASSIRVGYTF.

J is TRBJ2-1 and V is TRBV5-6, with D possibly TRBD2 on 5 matching bases. Trimming cost V 0 bases and J 9 bases, with 13 bases left between them. The germline gives CDR1 SGHDT, CDR2 YYEEEE. There are 14 residues in the CDR3. The CDR3 DNA follows: TGTGCCAGCAGCTTGGGGCACGGGAACAGTGAGCAGTTCTTC. Amino acid sequence: CASSLGHGNSEQFF.

The chain recombines TRBV19 with TRBJ1-1, with D maybe TRBD1 (5 bases). The CDR3 spans 13 residues. Trimming left V 10 bases short and J 1 base short, with 13 bases between. CDR1 and CDR2 from the germline V gene are LNHDA and SQIVND (reference sequence). CDR3 DNA: TGTGCCATCACCTCGGGGGGGAACACTGAAGCTTTCTTT. Its translation is CAITSGGNTEAFF.

This clone has just one count. DNA for the CDR3: TGTGCCAGTTCGGGAGGCCGCAATGAGCAGTTCTTC. The encoded protein is CASSGGRNEQFF. The chain is built from TRBV12-3 or TRBV12-4 and TRBJ2-1; TRBD2 matches at 7 bases. This CDR3 is built from 12 residues. Trimming at V came to 9 bases and at J to 6 bases, leaving 5 bases not matched to a gene.

The rearrangement joins TRBV9 to TRBJ1-2; TRBD1 matches 9 bases. The CDR3 has 16 amino acids. J lost 9 bases, V lost 0 bases, and 12 bases had no gene match. Germline V lookup: CDR1 SGDLS, CDR2 YYNGEE. The CDR3 DNA reads as TGTGCCAGCAGCGTAGGACAACCGGGACAGGGTATTCGCTACACCTTC. Translating it yields CASSVGQPGQGIRYTF.

The rearrangement joins TRBV28 to TRBJ1-1; no firm D call. V was clipped by 3 bases and J by 1 base, with 6 bases between them. This CDR3 comprises 13 residues. Germline CDR1 is MDHEN and CDR2 is SYDVKM. The CDR3 DNA sequence: TGTGCCAGCAGTTTCGAGGGGAACACTGAAGCTTTCTTT. This codes for CASSFEGNTEAFF.

The table lists this clone with many counts. This CDR3 is also generated by other DNA sequences in the sample. The J gene is TRBJ1-1, the V gene TRBV12-3 or TRBV12-4; D remains ambiguous. The CDR3 spans 13 residues. With 1 base removed from V and 2 bases from J, the gap between germline ends came to 5 bases. CDR3 residues: CASSLGPNTEAFF. CDR3 DNA sequence: TGTGCCAGCAGTTTAGGTCCTAACACTGAAGCTTTCTTT.

The genes are TRBV5-4 and TRBJ1-2; 9 bases match TRBD1. This CDR3 comprises 14 residues. Germline loops: CDR1 SGHNT, CDR2 YYREEE (reference sequence). Trimming at V came to 4 bases and at J to 6 bases, leaving 7 bases not matched to a gene. CDR3 in amino acids: CASSATGGSDGYTF. In DNA form, the CDR3 reads TGTGCCAGCAGCGCTACAGGGGGCAGCGATGGCTACACCTTC.

The V and J genes are TRBV5-8 and TRBJ2-7, with D possibly matching TRBD2 (5 bases). CDR1 is SGHTS, CDR2 YDEGEE, per germline. The CDR3 contains 14 residues. The ends were cut back, 4 bases at V and 1 base at J, with 12 bases in the middle. As DNA, the CDR3 is TGTGCCAGCAGCCAGACCGGGGTTTCCTACGAGCAGTACTTC. Residues: CASSQTGVSYEQYF.

The chain has TRBV5-1 and TRBJ2-5; 11 nucleotides line up with TRBD1. Germline-derived CDR1 and CDR2 are SGHRS and YFSETQ. With V trimmed by 5 bases and J by 9 bases, 9 bases remained unmatched. The CDR3 runs 14 residues. The CDR3 loop reads CASSPGTGGGAQYF. The CDR3 DNA reads as TGCGCCAGCAGTCCCGGGACAGGGGGGGGAGCCCAGTACTTC.